This is a list of T cell receptor beta chains from one sample in a study of cytomegalovirus exposure and HLA in healthy donors. Produced via immunoSEQ multiplex PCR; TCRdb's table is partial and in-frame only. The table has 110,000 or so clones, 77% seen once. The sequencing sample was made of PBMCs. The receptors stem from a middle-aged man in good health and CMV-seropositive. Both conserved end residues are part of each CDR3. The D gene is left open where the match is weak. Where a row states a size, it is once, few, many or the class of an expanded clone; other rows omit it.

abundance	v_gene	j_gene	d_gene	CDR3aa	CDR3nt
-	TRBV4-1	TRBJ2-7	TRBD1	CASSQGPGTGGVRNYEQYF	TGCGCCAGCAGCCAAGGACCCGGGACAGGGGGCGTCCGGAACTACGAGCAGTACTTC
-	TRBV6-1	TRBJ1-4	-	CASKRWSVNEKLFF	TGTGCCAGCAAGAGATGGAGCGTTAATGAAAAACTGTTTTTT
-	TRBV7-2	TRBJ2-1	TRBD2	CASSLVAGDRNEQFF	TGTGCCAGCAGCTTAGTAGCGGGGGATAGAAATGAGCAGTTCTTC
-	TRBV5-1	TRBJ2-3	TRBD1	CASSLGTTRGTGLKGSTDTQYF	TGCGCCAGCAGCTTGGGGACTACGCGCGGGACAGGGCTTAAAGGTAGCACAGATACGCAGTATTTT
-	TRBV19	TRBJ2-7	-	CASSIQGTVAPYEQYF	TGTGCCAGTAGTATACAGGGTACCGTCGCACCCTACGAGCAGTACTTC
once	TRBV28	TRBJ2-7	-	CASSRPGHNSNEQYF	TGTGCCAGCAGCCGACCGGGACATAATTCGAATGAGCAGTACTTC
-	TRBV20-1	TRBJ1-2	-	CSANLAGYTF	TGCAGTGCTAATTTGGCAGGCTACACCTTC
-	TRBV2	TRBJ2-3	TRBD2	CASRGGVAGGRDTQYF	TGTGCCAGCAGAGGGGGGGTAGCGGGGGGGCGAGATACGCAGTATTTT
-	TRBV5-4	TRBJ2-3	TRBD2	CASSLRGSGGPVDTQYF	TGTGCCAGCAGCCTGCGGGGGAGCGGGGGGCCCGTGGATACGCAGTATTTT
-	TRBV4-1	TRBJ1-1	TRBD1	CASKQGTEAFF	TGCGCCAGCAAACAGGGGACTGAAGCTTTCTTT
-	TRBV18	TRBJ1-6	-	CASSPSQRDNSPLHF	TGTGCCAGCTCACCGTCTCAGCGGGACAATTCACCCCTCCACTTT
-	TRBV9	TRBJ1-4	TRBD1	CASSPRQGQRTNEKLFF	TGTGCCAGCAGCCCTCGACAGGGTCAAAGAACTAATGAAAAACTGTTTTTT
-	TRBV7-9	TRBJ1-1	TRBD1	CASSSSGGTEAFF	TGTGCCAGCAGCTCGTCAGGGGGCACTGAAGCTTTCTTT
-	TRBV5-4	TRBJ1-3	TRBD1	CASSPDRVGNTIYF	TGTGCCAGCAGCCCGGACAGGGTTGGAAACACCATATATTTT
-	TRBV10-3	TRBJ2-1	TRBD1	CAISEGPDRGGDEQFF	TGTGCCATCAGTGAAGGACCGGACAGGGGGGGCGATGAGCAGTTCTTC
once	TRBV29-1	TRBJ2-1	TRBD1	CSVLGTGGPMQFF	TGCAGCGTTCTCGGGACAGGGGGGCCTATGCAGTTCTTC
-	TRBV6-1	TRBJ1-4	-	CASSLGGGARKLFF	TGTGCCAGCAGCCTGGGGGGGGGAGCCAGAAAACTGTTTTTT
-	TRBV4-3	TRBJ2-5	TRBD1	CASSQGTGVQETQYF	TGCGCCAGCAGCCAAGGGACAGGGGTGCAAGAGACCCAGTACTTC
-	TRBV4-1	TRBJ1-5	TRBD1	CASSIQGASNQPQHF	TGCGCCAGCAGCATACAGGGGGCAAGCAATCAGCCCCAGCATTTT
-	TRBV5-4	TRBJ2-7	-	CASSLVPAGPYEQYF	TGTGCCAGCAGCTTGGTTCCAGCAGGTCCCTACGAGCAGTACTTC
few	TRBV10-3	TRBJ2-7	TRBD1	CATLGQGDYEQYF	TGTGCCACCCTTGGACAGGGTGACTACGAGCAGTACTTC
-	TRBV4-1	TRBJ2-1	-	CASSRGLGRESYNEQFF	TGCGCCAGCAGCCGGGGGCTCGGGCGGGAGAGCTACAATGAGCAGTTCTTC
-	TRBV28	TRBJ1-1	TRBD1	CTTGTAMNTEAFF	TGTACTACCGGGACAGCCATGAACACTGAAGCTTTCTTT
-	TRBV7-9	TRBJ1-5	-	CASSLGENSNQPQHF	TGTGCCAGCAGCTTAGGAGAGAATAGCAATCAGCCCCAGCATTTT
-	TRBV18	TRBJ2-5	TRBD1	CASSRDRGRETQYF	TGTGCCAGCTCACGGGACAGGGGGCGAGAGACCCAGTACTTC
once	TRBV5-1	TRBJ2-3	TRBD2	CASSNPRGADTQYF	TGCGCCAGCAGCAACCCCCGGGGGGCAGATACGCAGTATTTT